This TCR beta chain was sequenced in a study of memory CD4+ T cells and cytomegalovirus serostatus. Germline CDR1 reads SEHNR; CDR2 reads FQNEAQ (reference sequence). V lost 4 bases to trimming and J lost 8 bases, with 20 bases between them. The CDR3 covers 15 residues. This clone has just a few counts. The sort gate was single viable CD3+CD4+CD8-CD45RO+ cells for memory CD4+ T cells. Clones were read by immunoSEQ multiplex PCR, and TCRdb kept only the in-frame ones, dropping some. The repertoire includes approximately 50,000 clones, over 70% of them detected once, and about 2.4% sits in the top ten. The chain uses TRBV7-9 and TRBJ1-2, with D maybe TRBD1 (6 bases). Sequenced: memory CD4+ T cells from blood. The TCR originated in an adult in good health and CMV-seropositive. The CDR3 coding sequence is TGTGCCAGCAGCTCAACCTTACAGGGTCGCGCCGGCTACACCTTC. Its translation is CASSSTLQGRAGYTF. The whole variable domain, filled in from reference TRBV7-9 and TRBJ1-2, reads DTGVSQNPRHKITKRGQNVTFRCDPISEHNRLYWYRQTLGQGPEFLTYFQNEAQLEKSRLLSDRFSAERPKGSFSTLEIQRTEQGDSAMYLCASSSTLQGRAGYTFGSGTRLTVV.